Presented here are 14 T cell receptor beta chains from one specimen sequenced in a study of technical replicates of blood from several donors. Data came from immunoSEQ multiplex PCR; TCRdb stores just in-frame clones and leaves some out. The sample holds some 71,000 clones, 95% to 97% seen once. Input material: T cells isolated from PBMCs. These receptors were collected from a human donor in good health.

The chain combines TRBV9 with TRBJ2-7; the match to TRBD1 covers 7 bases. V shed 0 bases and J 5 bases; nucleotides not matched to a gene: 11. Germline assignment: CDR1 SGDLS and CDR2 YYNGEE. The length of the CDR3 is 16 residues. The DNA of the CDR3 is TGTGCCAGCAGCGTAGACTACAGGGGCCCGAGAAACGAGCAGTACTTC. It is translated as CASSVDYRGPRNEQYF.

The V call is TRBV25-1, the J call TRBJ2-1; D unresolved. This CDR3 comprises 13 residues. In germline, CDR1 is MGHDK, CDR2 SYGVNS. V was cut by 2 bases and J by 7 bases, with 9 bases left in between. CDR3 bases: TGTGCCAGCAGTGAAAGCCCCCCTAATGAGCAGTTCTTC. It specifies CASSESPPNEQFF.

The gene calls are TRBV29-1 and TRBJ2-3; D gene uncertain. Trimming cost V 3 bases and J 4 bases, with 8 bases left between them. This CDR3 is built from 12 residues. CDR1 is SQVTM and CDR2 is ANQGSEA in the germline V gene. The CDR3: CSVDAGSDTQYF. For the CDR3, the DNA is TGCAGCGTTGACGCCGGGTCAGATACGCAGTATTTT.

A single count supports this clone. The rearrangement links TRBV7-9 to TRBJ2-7; 11 bases are shared with TRBD2. CDR3 length equals 15 residues. The trim removed 3 bases at V and 6 bases at J, leaving 7 bases unmatched. CDR1 SEHNR and CDR2 FQNEAQ come from the germline V gene (reference sequence). CDR3 nucleotide sequence: TGTGCCAGCAGCTTGGGTAGCGGGGGGGCTTCCGAGCAGTACTTC. Translating gives CASSLGSGGASEQYF.

This rearrangement joins TRBV10-1 to TRBJ2-2; 11 nucleotides match TRBD2. V was clipped by 6 bases and J by 2 bases; unmatched bases: 2. The CDR3 contains 15 residues. The V gene's germline CDR1 is WNHNN and CDR2 SYGVQD (reference sequence). The CDR3 loop reads CASSGTSGNTGELFF. In nucleotides, the CDR3 is TGCGCCAGCAGCGGGACTAGCGGAAACACCGGGGAGCTGTTTTTT.

The sample holds a few counts of this clone. The chain links TRBV4-2 to TRBJ2-5; 15 positions match TRBD2. The J segment lost 4 bases and the V segment lost 4 bases, leaving 1 base of the junction unmatched. The CDR3 covers 15 residues. From germline, CDR1 is LGHNA and CDR2 YNFKEQ. The CDR3 DNA reads as TGTGCCAGCAGCCGGACTAGCGGGGGGGCAGAGACCCAGTACTTC. This translates into CASSRTSGGAETQYF.

The chain has TRBV12-5 and TRBJ1-1; unclear D gene. CDR1 is LGHNT and CDR2 is FRNRAP in the germline V gene. The V gene lost 7 bases and the J gene lost 1 base, with 4 bases spanning the gap. CDR3 size: 11 residues. The CDR3 region has the DNA TGTGCTAGTGCTAAGAACACTGAAGCTTTCTTT. Its protein product is CASAKNTEAFF.

The chain has TRBV21-1 and TRBJ1-6; the DNA was not used to check the table's D call, TRBD1. TRBV21-1 is tagged as a pseudogene. The CDR3 loop spans 14 amino acids. The CDR3 nucleotides read TGTGCCAGCAGCACAGGGGGATTGGATTCACCCCTCCACTTT. As protein: CASSTGGLDSPLHF.

J is TRBJ2-7 and V is TRBV6-1, with D possibly being TRBD2 (6 bases). Germline-derived CDR1 and CDR2 are MNHNS and SASEGT. The V end was cut by 3 bases, the J end by 0 bases, with 12 bases between. CDR3 size: 15 residues. The CDR3 DNA follows: TGTGCCAGCAGTGAGCCGACTAGATACTCCTACGAGCAGTACTTC. Its protein product is CASSEPTRYSYEQYF.

Here the CDR3 reads CASSQVDSLVRVRDNHEQYF. CDR3 in DNA: TGTGCCAGCTCACAAGTCGATAGCCTAGTACGGGTCCGGGACAACCACGAGCAGTACTTC. This chain joins TRBV18 and TRBJ2-7; maybe TRBD1 (6 bases). The germline V gene encodes CDR1 KGHSH and CDR2 LQKENI. The CDR3 length is 20 residues. V gave up 4 bases and J gave up 5 bases, with 33 bases separating them.

The rearrangement joins TRBV5-1 to TRBJ1-1, with D tentatively TRBD1 (6 bases). V was clipped by 4 bases and J by 4 bases, with 17 bases between them. The CDR3 length is 15 residues. Germline loops: CDR1 SGHRS, CDR2 YFSETQ. CDR3 in DNA: TGCGCCAGCAGCATAGCAGGGGCTGGCAGCACTGAAGCTTTCTTT. Its translation is CASSIAGAGSTEAFF.

The rearrangement links TRBV6-4 to TRBJ1-3; D possibly corresponds to TRBD1 (5 bases). From germline, CDR1 is MRHNA and CDR2 SNTAGT. The CDR3 has 20 residues. V was shortened by 2 bases and J by 7 bases, with 30 bases between the two germline ends. The CDR3 nucleotides are TGTGCCAGCAGTGACCTCGGATCTGCAGAACAGGAGCAGGAACTGAACACCATATATTTT. Translation gives CASSDLGSAEQEQELNTIYF.

The rearrangement joins TRBV29-1 to TRBJ2-7; no clear D gene. The V end was cut by 4 bases, the J end by 3 bases, with 13 bases between. Germline V gene data show CDR1 as SQVTM and CDR2 as ANQGSEA. This CDR3 has 13 amino acids. The CDR3 here is CSVASPASYEQYF. CDR3 bases: TGCAGCGTTGCGAGTCCCGCTAGCTACGAGCAGTACTTC.

The chain carries TRBV28 and TRBJ1-4, with D possibly TRBD1 on 6 matching bases. V lost 1 base and J lost 7, with 13 bases in between. CDR1 and CDR2 from the germline V gene are MDHEN and SYDVKM. This CDR3 contains 15 residues. CDR3: CASSLLQGRAEKLFF. The CDR3 nucleotides read TGTGCCAGCAGTTTATTACAGGGACGGGCTGAAAAACTGTTTTTT.